This TCR beta chain comes out of a study of OX40 agonist ivuxolimab in advanced cancers. Study context: Enrollees could have had prior anti-PD-1, anti-PD-L1 or anti-CTLA-4 therapy, which 30% to 50% had received.

Study-wide results and limits: Relative to CD4+, CD8+ T cells held more expanded clones on average.

Method: immunoSEQ multiplex PCR; TCRdb's copy keeps in-frame clones and lacks some. The profile shows 50,000 to 60,000 clones, under 85% of them singletons. Notes on this clone: Its cognate antigen is unknown.

This specimen was CD4+ or CD8+ T cells sorted from blood, taken in a trial of the OX40 agonist ivuxolimab. This receptor was taken from an adult with an advanced solid tumor such as melanoma, head and neck, liver or kidney cancer.

In DNA form, the CDR3 reads TGTGCCAGTAGTCCACAGGGTTCACCCCTCCACTTT. This encodes CASSPQGSPLHF. The rearrangement links TRBV19 to TRBJ1-6; possible D gene TRBD1, 6 bases. This CDR3 comprises 12 residues. V gave up 5 bases and J gave up 9 bases, with 8 bases separating them. The germline V gene encodes CDR1 LNHDA and CDR2 SQIVND (reference sequence).